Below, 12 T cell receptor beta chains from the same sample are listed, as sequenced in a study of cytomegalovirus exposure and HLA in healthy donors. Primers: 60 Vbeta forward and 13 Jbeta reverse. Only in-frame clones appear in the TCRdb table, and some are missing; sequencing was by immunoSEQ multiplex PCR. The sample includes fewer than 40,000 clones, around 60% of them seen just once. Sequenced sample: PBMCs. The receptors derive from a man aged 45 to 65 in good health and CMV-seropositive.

CDR3 amino acids: CASSLRTGDEKLFF. CDR3 nucleotide sequence: TGCGCCAGCAGCTTAAGGACAGGGGATGAAAAACTGTTTTTT. The chain uses TRBV5-1 and TRBJ1-4; 9 bases agree with TRBD1. V lost 2 bases and J lost 6; bases outside the gene matches: 2. Germline CDR1 and CDR2: SGHRS and YFSETQ. The CDR3 contains 14 residues.

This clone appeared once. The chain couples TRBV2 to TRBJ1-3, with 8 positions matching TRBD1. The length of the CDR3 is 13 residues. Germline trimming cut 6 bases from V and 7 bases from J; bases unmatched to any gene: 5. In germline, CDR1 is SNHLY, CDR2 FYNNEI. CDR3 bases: TGTGCCAGCAGAGTTGACAGGGGCAACACCATATATTTT. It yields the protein CASRVDRGNTIYF.

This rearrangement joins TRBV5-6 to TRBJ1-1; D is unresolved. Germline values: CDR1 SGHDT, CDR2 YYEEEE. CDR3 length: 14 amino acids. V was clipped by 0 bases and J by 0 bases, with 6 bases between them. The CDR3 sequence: CASSLGALNTEAFF. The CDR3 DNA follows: TGTGCCAGCAGCTTGGGGGCTTTGAACACTGAAGCTTTCTTT.

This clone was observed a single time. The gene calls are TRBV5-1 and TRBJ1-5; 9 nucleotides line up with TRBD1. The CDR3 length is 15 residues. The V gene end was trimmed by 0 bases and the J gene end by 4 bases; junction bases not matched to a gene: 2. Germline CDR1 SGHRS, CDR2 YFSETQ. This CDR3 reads CASSLEGTGNQPQHF. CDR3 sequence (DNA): TGCGCCAGCAGCTTGGAAGGGACAGGGAATCAGCCCCAGCATTTT.

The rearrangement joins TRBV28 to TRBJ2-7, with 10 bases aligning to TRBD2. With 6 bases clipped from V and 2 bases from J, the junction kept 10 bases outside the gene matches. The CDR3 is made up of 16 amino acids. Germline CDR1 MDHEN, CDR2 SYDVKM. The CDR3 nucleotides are TGTGCCAGCAGGCAGGAGGTGCTAGCGGGAGCCTACGAGCAGTACTTC. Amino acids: CASRQEVLAGAYEQYF.

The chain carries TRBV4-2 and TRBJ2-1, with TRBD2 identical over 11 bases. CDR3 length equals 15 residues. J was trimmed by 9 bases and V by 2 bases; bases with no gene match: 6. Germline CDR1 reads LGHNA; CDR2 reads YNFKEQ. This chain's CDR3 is CASSQPGTSGTEQFF. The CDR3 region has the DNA TGTGCCAGCAGCCAACCCGGGACTAGCGGCACTGAGCAGTTCTTC.

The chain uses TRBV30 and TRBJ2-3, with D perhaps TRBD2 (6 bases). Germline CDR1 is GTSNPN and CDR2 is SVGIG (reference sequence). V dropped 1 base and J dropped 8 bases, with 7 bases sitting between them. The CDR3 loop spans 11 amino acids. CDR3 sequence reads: CAWSGGGTQYF. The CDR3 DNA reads TGTGCCTGGAGTGGGGGAGGTACGCAGTATTTT. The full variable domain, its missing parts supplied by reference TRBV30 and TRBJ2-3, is SQTIHQWPATLVQPVGSPLSLECTVEGTSNPNLYWYRQAAGRGLQLLFYSVGIGQISSEVPQNLSASRPQDRQFILSSKKLLLSDSGFYLCAWSGGGTQYFGPGTRLTVL.

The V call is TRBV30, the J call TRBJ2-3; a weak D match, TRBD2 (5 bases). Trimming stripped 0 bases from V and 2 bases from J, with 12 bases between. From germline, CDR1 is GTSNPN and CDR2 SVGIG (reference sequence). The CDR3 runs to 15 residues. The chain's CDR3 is CAWSVRRVDTDTQYF. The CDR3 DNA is TGTGCCTGGAGTGTAAGGCGGGTTGACACAGATACGCAGTATTTT.

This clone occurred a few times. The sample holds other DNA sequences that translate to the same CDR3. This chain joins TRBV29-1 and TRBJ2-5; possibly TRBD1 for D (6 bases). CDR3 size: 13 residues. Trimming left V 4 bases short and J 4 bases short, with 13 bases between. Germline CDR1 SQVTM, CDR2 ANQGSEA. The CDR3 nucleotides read TGCAGCGTTGGTGGGGCACAGGGAGAGACCCAGTACTTC. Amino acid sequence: CSVGGAQGETQYF.

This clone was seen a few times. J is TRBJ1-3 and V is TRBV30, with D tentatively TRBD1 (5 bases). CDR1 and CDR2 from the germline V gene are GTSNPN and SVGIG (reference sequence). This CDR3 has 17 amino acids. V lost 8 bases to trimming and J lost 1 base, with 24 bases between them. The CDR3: CAGRKFREPTSGNTIYF. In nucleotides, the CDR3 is TGTGCCGGAAGAAAATTCAGGGAACCTACTTCTGGAAACACCATATATTTT.

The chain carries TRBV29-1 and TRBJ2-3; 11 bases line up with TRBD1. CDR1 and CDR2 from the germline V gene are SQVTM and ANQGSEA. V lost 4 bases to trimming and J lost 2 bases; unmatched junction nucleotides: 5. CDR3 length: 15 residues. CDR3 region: CSVAGTGGNTDTQYF. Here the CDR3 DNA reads TGCAGCGTTGCCGGGACAGGGGGGAACACAGATACGCAGTATTTT.

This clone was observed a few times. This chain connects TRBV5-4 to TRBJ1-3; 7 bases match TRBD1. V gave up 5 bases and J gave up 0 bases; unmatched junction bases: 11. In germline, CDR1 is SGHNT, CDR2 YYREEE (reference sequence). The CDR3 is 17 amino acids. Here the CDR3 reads CASRGRDGQDSGNTIYF. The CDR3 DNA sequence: TGTGCCAGCAGGGGCCGAGACGGACAGGACTCTGGAAACACCATATATTTT.